This section outlines one TCR beta chain sequence together with its context. Its antigen is as yet unknown. Looked up from germline, CDR1 is MNHNY and CDR2 is SVGAGI (reference sequence). The CDR3 runs 14 residues. V lost 6 bases, J lost 3 bases, and 12 bases lay in between. This specimen belongs to a study of persistence of HIV-infected CD4 T cells. Across the study: A larger, less memory-rich fraction responded to anti-CD3/anti-CD28 beads than to antigen. Whole-study findings and limits: Antigen-responding cells were enriched for degenerate expanded CDR3beta sequences. Bulk TCR data could not be restricted to HIV-1-infected CMV-responding cells.

Cells were stimulated nonspecifically with anti-CD3/anti-CD28 magnetic beads. Sorting of responding CD4+ T cells relied on upregulated CD40 ligand together with CD69. The immunoSEQ assay was version 4, run in survey mode. The data were produced by immunoSEQ multiplex PCR, yet TCRdb's version contains in-frame clones alone and is incomplete. The sample has around 35,000 clones; approximately 88% are singletons. The gene calls are TRBV6-6 and TRBJ1-5, with TRBD1 as a possible D gene (6 bases). The material sequenced was CD4+ T cells sorted from PBMCs after roughly 17-hour stimulation, taken from a patient who received antiretroviral therapy. The receptor comes from an adult man with HIV who was CMV-seropositive. The CDR3 DNA is TGTGCCAGCAGGGAGGGGGGTAACAATCAGCCCCAGCATTTT. Translation: CASREGGNNQPQHF.